This entry features one T cell receptor beta chain sequence. This specimen belongs to a study of shared clonotypes between healthy human individuals. The CDR3 runs to 15 residues. Germline V lookup: CDR1 KGHSH, CDR2 LQKENI. V was clipped by 3 bases and J by 5 bases, with 17 bases between them. Repertoires were generated with immunoSEQ multiplex PCR, while TCRdb's copy carries only in-frame clones and drops some. The table lists a few million clones, approximately 93% of them singletons. Sample: naive CD4+ T cells from PBMCs. The subset here: CD45RA+ positively selected. The chain joins TRBV18 to TRBJ2-7, with D possibly being TRBD2 (6 bases). The source of this sequence is a young man in good health. Some clones in this sample may be carry-over from other donors' samples. The CDR3: CASSPPGRREDEQYF. Here the CDR3 DNA reads TGTGCCAGCTCACCCCCCGGGCGAAGGGAGGACGAGCAGTACTTC.